The 7 T cell receptor beta chains reported below all come from one sample, sequenced in a study of Tregs in tolerant kidney transplant recipients. Repertoires were generated with immunoSEQ multiplex PCR, while TCRdb's copy carries only in-frame clones and drops some. The sample totals approximately 52,000 clones. The material was CD4+ T cells from blood, obtained before the transplant. These receptors all stem from a human donor who received a combined kidney and bone marrow transplant.

CDR3 protein: CAWDRGGRTETQYF. The CDR3 bases that were read are TGTGCCTGGGATAGGGGGGGGCGGACGGAGACC. The chain links TRBV30 to TRBJ2-5, with a possible D match to TRBD2 (7 bases). Coverage ceases 3 residues before the CDR3 finishes, and the germline J gene fills in the end. Germline V gene data show CDR1 as GTSNPN and CDR2 as SVGIG (reference sequence). The CDR3 is 14 amino acids. V shed 5 bases and J shed 5 bases, with 18 bases lying between them.

Comment on this clone: The read stops 3 residues short of the end of the CDR3; the missing end is completed from the germline J gene. The genes are TRBV5-1 and TRBJ2-5, with D possibly being TRBD1 (6 bases). The CDR3 is 14 amino acids. V lost 2 bases and J lost 0, with 8 bases in between. CDR1 is SGHRS, CDR2 YFSETQ, per germline. CDR3 bases read: TGCGCCAGCAGCTTAGGACAGAACCAAGAGACC. Encoded protein: CASSLGQNQET. The entire CDR3 protein reads CASSLGQNQETQYF.

Comment on this clone: Read data end 3 residues before the CDR3 end; the end is taken from the germline J gene. The chain joins TRBV20-1 to TRBJ1-1; 11 nucleotides match TRBD1. Germline values: CDR1 DFQATT, CDR2 SNEGSKA (reference sequence). Germline trimming cut 6 bases from V and 4 bases from J; bases unmatched to any gene: 4. This CDR3 spans 13 amino acids. The CDR3 reads CSAEGQGGTEAFF. CDR3 bases read: TGCAGTGCCGAGGGACAGGGGGGCACTGAA.

A word on this clone: The read stops 3 residues short of the end of the CDR3; the missing end is completed from the germline J gene. The chain uses TRBV19 and TRBJ2-5; the D gene is possibly TRBD2 (5 bases). Germline CDR1 LNHDA, CDR2 SQIVND (reference sequence). Trimming took 4 bases from V and 5 from J, leaving 17 bases between them. The CDR3 length is 15 residues. CDR3 DNA, as far as it was read: TGTGCCAGTAGTACCTCATGGCACTCGGGGGAGACC. Amino acids: CASSTSWHSGET. The whole CDR3 region reads CASSTSWHSGETQYF.

CDR3 region: CASSIDPGQGAYGYTF. The CDR3 bases that were read are TGTGCCAGTAGTATAGATCCCGGACAGGGGGCCTATGGC. This chain links TRBV19 with TRBJ1-2; 11 bases fit TRBD1. From the germline J gene comes the end of the CDR3, since the read stops 3 residues before it. V shed 0 bases, J shed 4 bases, and the junction held 4 bases outside the gene matches. CDR1 LNHDA and CDR2 SQIVND come from the germline V gene (reference sequence). The CDR3 has 16 residues.

To note about this clone: Relative to the germline gene, one junction end is altered; a read error may explain this. The CDR3 end falls 3 residues outside the read, so it is completed with the germline J gene. The chain couples TRBV5-1 to TRBJ2-1; TRBD2 matches 7 bases. This CDR3 comprises 15 residues. The germline CDR1 and CDR2 sequences are SGHRS and YFSETQ. The CDR3 bases that were read are TGCGCCAGCAGCTCCGGACTAGTTTCCTTCAATGAG. The encoded protein is CASSSGLVSFNE. The CDR3, in full, reads CASSSGLVSFNEQFF.

As concerns this clone: The read terminates 3 residues before the CDR3 end, so the remaining end is supplied by the germline J gene. The chain recombines TRBV18 with TRBJ2-3, with 7 bases fitting TRBD1. V shed 3 bases, J shed 0 bases, and the junction held 0 bases outside the gene matches. The CDR3 is made up of 14 amino acids. The germline V gene encodes CDR1 KGHSH and CDR2 LQKENI. CDR3 residues: CASSPTGSTDTQYF. CDR3 bases read: TGTGCCAGCTCACCGACAGGGAGCACAGATACG.